Detailed here is one T cell receptor beta chain. What it recognizes is unknown. Profiled with immunoSEQ multiplex PCR; TCRdb holds only in-frame clones, not every one. The data show about 70,000 clones, with 78% seen just once and about 5.4% held by the top ten. Patients had blood sampled at baseline and again on cycle 4 day 1 and cycle 7 day 1. This sample was included in a study of OX40 agonist ivuxolimab in advanced cancers. Whole-study results and caveats: Both blood CD4+ and CD8+ T cells showed clonal growth by week 6 at 0.1 to 3.0 mg/kg. Some nonresponders also had low normalized T-cell clonal expansion.

The sample was CD4+ or CD8+ T cells sorted from blood, taken in a trial of the OX40 agonist ivuxolimab. The TCR was taken from an adult with an advanced solid tumor such as melanoma, head and neck, liver or kidney cancer.

The CDR3 region is CASCAGTVNSPLHF. The CDR3 coding sequence is TGTGCCAGTTGCGCGGGGACCGTAAATTCACCCCTCCACTTT. This sequence joins TRBV6-5 and TRBJ1-6; maybe TRBD1 (5 bases). The CDR3 covers 14 residues. Trimming removed 9 bases from V and 7 bases from J, with 16 bases in between. Germline CDR1 and CDR2: MNHEY and SVGAGI.